The rows below give T cell receptor beta chains drawn from one sample of a study of T cells after yellow fever vaccination. Each CDR3 protein gets one entry after TCRdb re-called the 5' RACE reads with MiXCR. The sample lists about 99,000 distinct CDR3 sequences; about 6% were seen once. The sequencing used CD8+ T cells sorted from PBMCs, collected 10 days after the yellow fever booster vaccination. These receptors originate from a man younger than 30 who received the YFV17D yellow fever vaccine. Each CDR3 is given with its conserved first and last residue. The order of the fields is V gene, clone size, CDR3 protein. Part of the rows lack a size; the others show once, few, many or a class for expanded clones.

>TRBV4-3|many
CASSQERLAAYEQYF
>TRBV27|few
CASSFGLEGNTEAFF
>TRBV11-2|NA
CASSWDRYNEQFF
>TRBV7-2|NA
CASSLGPRGAPDTQYF
>TRBV6-1|few
CATFSGGYNEQFF
>TRBV12-3/TRBV12-4|few
CASSPREYTGELFF
>TRBV28|NA
CASSPDGNYGYTF
>TRBV7-9|few
CASSFRVWAFF
>TRBV7-9|many
CASSLAGTPRGEQFF
>TRBV7-2|many
CASSLPRDRGDSYNEQFF
>TRBV6-2/TRBV6-3|NA
CASSITSGGRNEQFF
>TRBV10-3|NA
CAIRGGSSEKLFF
>TRBV6-5|NA
CASSYGQGAYEQYF
>TRBV19|few
CASSYTGGTGELFF
>TRBV7-2|many
CASSPPADTQYF
>TRBV7-2|NA
CASSLAPGKISEKLFF
>TRBV6-6|NA
CASSWGGNGNQPQHF
>TRBV7-9|few
CASRLGSSSYNEQFF
>TRBV19|few
CASKSGTMGNQPQHF
>TRBV5-1|many
CASSFRGFHEQYF
>TRBV7-2|NA
CASSLGLVNEQFF
>TRBV6-2/TRBV6-3|few
CASSTGQASDAQHF
>TRBV9|many
CASGLHYEQYF
>TRBV5-1|NA
CASSFQDTGELFF
>TRBV5-6|NA
CASSLEYLAGGLNEQFF
>TRBV12-5|few
CASGLGGAEAFF
>TRBV19|NA
CASSIDWAEYGYTF
>TRBV4-1|few
CASSLPPRAEDTQYF
>TRBV20-1|many
CSAKMGGGASDTQYF
>TRBV13|many
CASSKGQAYEQYF
>TRBV29-1|NA
CSVRIRDTEAFF
>TRBV7-3|many
CASSSGTGYEQYF
>TRBV29-1|few
CSVMDIYGYTF
>TRBV3-1|NA
CATGSETQYF
>TRBV12-3/TRBV12-4|many
CASSSGQWLSTDTQYF
>TRBV27|few
CASSLSVSGALFEKLFF
>TRBV6-2/TRBV6-3|NA
CATNDNTRGAYEQYF